These T cell receptor beta chains were read from a single sample in a study of Graves' ophthalmopathy and Graves' hyperthyroidism. Via MiXCR, TCRdb re-called the multiplex PCR reads, giving one row per CDR3 protein. The sample includes about 500,000 distinct CDR3 sequences, roughly an eighth of them seen just once. Source material: blood. All receptors derive from a woman in her thirties with Graves' ophthalmopathy. Each CDR3 is given with its conserved first and last residue. The order of the fields is J gene, V gene, CDR3 protein.

TRBJ1-2,TRBV4-1,CASSPRIGDRLGYTF
TRBJ1-5,TRBV28,CASSSSTGGVGGSNQPQHF
TRBJ1-1,TRBV12-3/TRBV12-4,CASRSSDRRNTEAFF
TRBJ1-1,TRBV9,CASSPQTGTTEAFF
TRBJ2-7,TRBV11-2,CASSFSLGAYEQYF
TRBJ2-7,TRBV25-1,CASSEIGGGSLYEQYF
TRBJ2-2,TRBV6-5,CASSSHDRAPGGELFF
TRBJ1-1,TRBV18,CASSPSGARENTEAFF
TRBJ2-5,TRBV28,CASRSGSWGETQYF
TRBJ1-6,TRBV5-1,CASSLMAGGGSPLHF
TRBJ1-1,TRBV11-2,CASSSDPEDTEAFF
TRBJ2-7,TRBV6-2/TRBV6-3,CASKKTGEFYEQYF
TRBJ2-5,TRBV4-2,CASSQEQGRETQYF
TRBJ1-1,TRBV28,CASSLARWSDTEAFF
TRBJ2-7,TRBV6-4,CASSDMPAGGPYEQYF
TRBJ2-7,TRBV2,CASRELPARYEQYF
TRBJ1-6,TRBV6-5,CASSYSPGQGRPLHF
TRBJ1-1,TRBV4-1,CASSPTREMNTEAFF
TRBJ1-5,TRBV6-1,CASSEDGTAFSNQPQHF
TRBJ2-6,TRBV11-2,CASSLGRGTGANVLTF
TRBJ2-2,TRBV20-1,CSARDKKTNTGELFF
TRBJ1-5,TRBV6-1,CASSPGEGGQPQHF
TRBJ2-7,TRBV27,CASSSDGGAKYEQYF
TRBJ2-2,TRBV24-1,CATSDQKQGFSGELFF
TRBJ2-5,TRBV2,CASSQGDSPQETQYF
TRBJ1-6,TRBV18,CASSRTAGSSYNSPLHF
TRBJ1-5,TRBV24-1,CATSDTDRDNQPQHF
TRBJ2-5,TRBV28,CASSHSGTGTRGDTQYF
TRBJ2-7,TRBV28,CASRHGGAYEQYF
TRBJ1-6,TRBV5-1,CASSLGQGNFSPLHF
TRBJ2-5,TRBV5-1,CASTTGTGGWETQYF
TRBJ2-3,TRBV9,CASSVLARDADTQYF
TRBJ1-5,TRBV4-2,CASSLEQQHSNQPQHF
TRBJ1-5,TRBV2,CASRETEDYQPQHF
TRBJ2-5,TRBV7-2,CASSSTSGQYQETQYF
TRBJ1-5,TRBV19,CASRLRQGNQPQHF
TRBJ1-1,TRBV6-5,CASSWGVPANTEAFF
TRBJ1-1,TRBV10-1,CASSPPLSLNTEAFF
TRBJ1-1,TRBV6-1,CASSESGNSEAFF
TRBJ2-7,TRBV28,CASSVDRAITYEQYF
TRBJ2-1,TRBV12-3/TRBV12-4,CASTNTTRQFEQFF